The rows below give T cell receptor beta chains drawn from one sample of a study of breast tumors, draining lymph nodes, adjacent tissues. TCRdb re-called the multiplex PCR reads with MiXCR, one entry per CDR3 protein. The table includes 30,000 to 40,000 distinct CDR3 sequences, 36% detected once. Sequences were obtained from breast tumor tissue. The source of these receptors is a female donor with breast cancer. Some clones in this sample may be carry-over from other donors' samples. The CDR3 runs from the conserved cysteine through the conserved F or W. A D gene is named only where the DNA matches it firmly. Not all rows give a size; the values are once, few, many and, for expanded clones, a class.

J gene: TRBJ2-1
V gene: TRBV9
clone size: many
D gene: NA
CDR3 DNA: TGTGCCAGCAGCGTAGGGCCAGGGATGGATGAGCAGTTCTTC
CDR3 protein: CASSVGPGMDEQFF

J gene: TRBJ2-7
V gene: TRBV5-1
clone size: NA
D gene: NA
CDR3 DNA: TGCGCCAGCACCCTCCCAGTCGTCGGGCAGTACTTC
CDR3 protein: CASTLPVVGQYF

J gene: TRBJ2-3
V gene: TRBV6-6
clone size: few
D gene: NA
CDR3 DNA: TGTGCCAGCAACCCCGCTTCCCGGGGGAAGGGTGGAGATACGCAGTATTTT
CDR3 protein: CASNPASRGKGGDTQYF

J gene: TRBJ2-5
V gene: TRBV20-1
clone size: many
D gene: NA
CDR3 DNA: TGCAGTGCCCCCCCGACTAAGGAAGAGACCCAGTACTTC
CDR3 protein: CSAPPTKEETQYF

J gene: TRBJ2-1
V gene: TRBV6-2/TRBV6-3
clone size: NA
D gene: TRBD2
CDR3 DNA: TGTGCCAGCAGTGGACTAGCGGGCTCCAATGAGCAGTTCTTC
CDR3 protein: CASSGLAGSNEQFF

J gene: TRBJ2-2
V gene: TRBV7-3
clone size: NA
D gene: TRBD2
CDR3 DNA: TGTGCCAGCAGCGCAGACGGACTAGCGCGCGGGGAGCTGTTTTTT
CDR3 protein: CASSADGLARGELFF

J gene: TRBJ2-5
V gene: TRBV4-3
clone size: NA
D gene: NA
CDR3 DNA: TGCGCCAGCAGCCCTGGGACTTTCGGGGAGACCCAGTACTTC
CDR3 protein: CASSPGTFGETQYF

J gene: TRBJ2-1
V gene: TRBV12-3/TRBV12-4
clone size: many
D gene: TRBD1
CDR3 DNA: TGTGCCAGCGGGACAGGGTCTTTCAATGAGCAGTTCTTC
CDR3 protein: CASGTGSFNEQFF

J gene: TRBJ2-7
V gene: TRBV11-3
clone size: few
D gene: NA
CDR3 DNA: TGTGCCAGCAGCTTAGCCCCCGCGGGGGAGCAGTACTTC
CDR3 protein: CASSLAPAGEQYF

J gene: TRBJ2-3
V gene: TRBV19
clone size: NA
D gene: NA
CDR3 DNA: TGTGCCAGTAACGGGGACGGGGATACGCAGTATTTT
CDR3 protein: CASNGDGDTQYF

J gene: TRBJ2-1
V gene: TRBV28
clone size: few
D gene: TRBD2
CDR3 DNA: TGTGCCAGCAGTCGGGAGGTTAGACCGGATGAGCAGTTCTTC
CDR3 protein: CASSREVRPDEQFF